This is a list of T cell receptor beta chains from one sample in a study of T cells after yellow fever vaccination. TCRdb re-analysed the 5' RACE reads in MiXCR, keeping a single row per CDR3 protein. Counted here are around 300,000 distinct CDR3 sequences, about an eighth occurring once; the ten biggest clones make up less than 0.55%. The sample consisted of CD4+ T cells sorted from PBMCs, taken 45 days after the yellow fever booster vaccination. The receptors were sampled from a man aged 25-45 years who received the YFV17D yellow fever vaccine. Each CDR3 is given with its conserved first and last residue. D genes are given only for firm matches. For some rows the clone size is stated as once, few or many, or as a class when expanded; others skip it.

size: few; V: TRBV10-3; D: TRBD2; J: TRBJ2-3; CDR3: CAALPGLAGGKSTDTQYF; DNA: TGTGCCGCCCTCCCTGGACTAGCGGGAGGGAAGAGCACAGATACGCAGTATTTT
size: -; V: TRBV11-2; D: -; J: TRBJ1-1; CDR3: CASSLEGVGAEAFF; DNA: TGTGCCAGCAGCTTAGAGGGCGTAGGGGCTGAAGCTTTCTTT
size: -; V: TRBV19; D: -; J: TRBJ2-1; CDR3: CASGLGGYPEQFF; DNA: TGTGCCAGTGGCCTTGGGGGCTACCCTGAGCAGTTCTTC
size: -; V: TRBV24-1; D: -; J: TRBJ1-1; CDR3: CATSGSGGTEAFF; DNA: TGTGCCACCAGTGGCTCGGGGGGAACTGAAGCTTTCTTT
size: few; V: TRBV7-2; D: TRBD2; J: TRBJ2-7; CDR3: CASSSLAGIYEQYF; DNA: TGTGCCAGCAGCTCACTAGCGGGAATCTACGAGCAGTACTTC
size: -; V: TRBV9; D: -; J: TRBJ2-7; CDR3: CASSVYSDSYEQYF; DNA: TGTGCCAGCAGCGTATATAGCGACTCCTACGAGCAGTACTTC
size: few; V: TRBV4-3; D: TRBD1; J: TRBJ2-2; CDR3: CASSHRLGQGPGELFF; DNA: TGCGCCAGCAGCCATCGTCTGGGACAGGGCCCCGGGGAGCTGTTTTTT
size: -; V: TRBV11-2; D: TRBD1; J: TRBJ2-7; CDR3: CASSLKTLDRGREQYF; DNA: TGTGCCAGCAGCTTAAAAACCCTGGACAGGGGTCGAGAGCAGTACTTC
size: few; V: TRBV20-1; D: TRBD2; J: TRBJ2-1; CDR3: CSARSPQLAQEQFF; DNA: TGCAGTGCTCGCAGCCCCCAACTAGCGCAGGAGCAGTTCTTC
size: few; V: TRBV6-5; D: TRBD1; J: TRBJ1-2; CDR3: CASSSPTPGGGYTF; DNA: TGTGCCAGCAGTTCCCCGACACCAGGGGGGGGCTACACCTTC
size: many; V: TRBV5-1; D: -; J: TRBJ1-5; CDR3: CASSLEQGSQPQHF; DNA: TGCGCCAGCAGCTTGGAACAGGGTAGCCAGCCCCAGCATTTT
size: few; V: TRBV4-3; D: -; J: TRBJ2-2; CDR3: CASRPESGELFF; DNA: TGCGCCAGCAGACCAGAGTCCGGGGAGCTGTTTTTT
size: -; V: TRBV5-5; D: TRBD2; J: TRBJ2-3; CDR3: CASRARLAGWDTQYF; DNA: TGTGCCAGCAGAGCGCGACTAGCGGGATGGGATACGCAGTATTTT
size: many; V: TRBV25-1; D: -; J: TRBJ2-5; CDR3: CASSESAGTQETQYF; DNA: TGTGCCAGCAGTGAATCTGCGGGAACCCAAGAGACCCAGTACTTC
size: -; V: TRBV5-1; D: -; J: TRBJ2-3; CDR3: CASSSRGSGTDTQYF; DNA: TGCGCCAGCAGCTCCCGGGGTAGCGGCACAGATACGCAGTATTTT
size: many; V: TRBV3-1; D: -; J: TRBJ2-3; CDR3: CASSQGGTDTQYF; DNA: TGTGCCAGCAGCCAAGGCGGGACAGATACGCAGTATTTT
size: -; V: TRBV20-1; D: -; J: TRBJ1-4; CDR3: CSARDPGRRFGEEKLFF; DNA: TGCAGTGCTAGAGATCCGGGACGCCGATTTGGGGAGGAAAAACTGTTTTTT
size: -; V: TRBV4-3; D: -; J: TRBJ1-1; CDR3: CASSQGGPFF; DNA: TGCGCCAGCAGCCAAGGGGGGCCTTTCTTT